A single sample is the source of the 30 T cell receptor beta chains below, sequenced in a study of T-cell memory formation after mild COVID-19. TCRdb re-derived calls from the 5' RACE reads in MiXCR, one entry per CDR3 protein. The repertoire holds 150,000 to 200,000 distinct CDR3 sequences, with about 14% as singletons. The specimen was PBMCs or a T cell subset sorted from them (not recorded which). These receptors were collected from an adult woman who had mild COVID-19 (a few samples of this study predate the infection). Cell type and time point are not known.

The CDR3: CATRGWGYNEQFF. The CDR3, as DNA: TGTGCCACCAGAGGTTGGGGCTACAATGAGCAGTTCTTC. The chain has TRBV24-1 and TRBJ2-1, with no clear D. Trimming stripped 7 bases from V and 3 bases from J, with 9 bases between. Germline lookup yields CDR1 KGHDR and CDR2 SFDVKD. The CDR3 runs 13 residues.

This clonotype turned up a few times. CDR3 DNA: TGTGCCAGCAGCTGGGGACTAGCGGGAGCGGAAAATGAGCAGTTCTTC. Encoded protein: CASSWGLAGAENEQFF. The chain recombines TRBV5-4 with TRBJ2-1; 14 nucleotides line up with TRBD2. This CDR3 has 16 amino acids. V gave up 3 bases and J gave up 7 bases; unmatched junction bases: 6. Looked up from germline, CDR1 is SGHNT and CDR2 is YYREEE (reference sequence).

The chain uses TRBV5-6 and TRBJ2-1, with D possibly being TRBD1 (5 bases). The germline gives CDR1 SGHDT, CDR2 YYEEEE. Trimming shortened V by 4 bases and J by 0 bases, and 11 bases separated the two germline ends. The CDR3 contains 15 residues. The CDR3: CASSIDSFSYNEQFF. CDR3 bases: TGTGCCAGCAGCATAGACAGCTTCTCCTACAATGAGCAGTTCTTC.

The rearrangement links TRBV12-3 or TRBV12-4 to TRBJ1-4, with TRBD1 as a possible D gene (5 bases). The CDR3 has 15 amino acids. The V gene lost 1 base and the J gene lost 7 bases, with 13 bases spanning the gap. CDR3 loop: CASSLVRDSSEKLFF. In nucleotides, the CDR3 is TGTGCCAGCAGTTTAGTCCGGGACTCTAGTGAAAAACTGTTTTTT.

This clonotype appeared many times. The chain joins TRBV20-1 to TRBJ2-1, with 13 bases matching TRBD2. The CDR3 is 18 amino acids. CDR1 DFQATT and CDR2 SNEGSKA come from the germline V gene (reference sequence). V shed 3 bases, J shed 0 bases, and the junction held 8 bases outside the gene matches. CDR3 in DNA: TGCAGTGCTAGTGGACTAGCGGGAGTCCGAAGCTCCTACAATGAGCAGTTCTTC. It codes for CSASGLAGVRSSYNEQFF.

This clonotype was picked up a small number of times. The chain uses TRBV5-4 and TRBJ2-1; 7 positions agree with TRBD2. The CDR3 covers 15 residues. With V trimmed by 1 base and J by 4 bases, 5 bases remained unmatched. The germline V gene has CDR1 SGHNT and CDR2 YYREEE (reference sequence). CDR3 protein: CASSLRTSAYNEQFF. In nucleotides, the CDR3 is TGTGCCAGCAGCTTGCGTACTAGCGCTTACAATGAGCAGTTCTTC. Together with reference TRBV5-4 and TRBJ2-1, the CDR3 gives the full variable domain: ETGVTQSPTHLIKTRGQQVTLRCSSQSGHNTVSWYQQALGQGPQFIFQYYREEENGRGNFPPRFSGLQFPNYSSELNVNALELDDSALYLCASSLRTSAYNEQFFGPGTRLTVL.

This clonotype came up a few times. The chain has TRBV25-1 and TRBJ2-7; TRBD1 matches 8 bases. The J segment lost 7 bases and the V segment lost 3 bases, leaving 8 bases of the junction unmatched. The germline gives CDR1 MGHDK, CDR2 SYGVNS. This CDR3 contains 14 residues. The CDR3 nucleotides are TGTGCCAGCAGTGATTGGACAGGGACGGGAGAGCAGTACTTC. Protein sequence: CASSDWTGTGEQYF.

Note on this clonotype: At one of its ends the junction is not consistent with the germline gene, which may arise from a read error. The chain couples TRBV9 to TRBJ2-3, with TRBD2 identical over 7 bases. Germline CDR1 is SGDLS and CDR2 is YYNGEE. The CDR3 consists of 15 residues. The CDR3 protein is CDSSTRLAVTDTQYF. The CDR3 nucleotides are TGTGACAGCAGCACCCGACTAGCAGTAACAGATACGCAGTATTTT.

The chain couples TRBV12-3 or TRBV12-4 to TRBJ1-5; D unclear. V dropped 3 bases and J dropped 6 bases, with 9 bases sitting between them. The CDR3 is 13 residues long. The CDR3 DNA sequence: TGTGCCAGCAGTTTCTCAAGCGGTCAGCCCCAGCATTTT. It codes for CASSFSSGQPQHF.

This clonotype was detected ten times or more. The chain has TRBV12-3 or TRBV12-4 and TRBJ2-2; the D call may be TRBD1 or TRBD2 (5 bases each). V gave up 2 bases and J gave up 5 bases, with 12 bases separating them. The CDR3 covers 15 residues. The CDR3 DNA reads TGTGCCAGCAGTTTATGGGGGAGTGGAACCGGGGAGCTGTTTTTT. It encodes CASSLWGSGTGELFF.

The chain carries TRBV2 and TRBJ2-2; 10 nucleotides agree with TRBD2. The CDR3 spans 17 residues. Trimming cost V 0 bases and J 5 bases; bases outside gene matches: 6. From germline, CDR1 is SNHLY and CDR2 FYNNEI. This CDR3 is CASSEASGGAMTGELFF. CDR3 coding DNA: TGTGCCAGCAGTGAAGCCAGCGGGGGGGCCATGACCGGGGAGCTGTTTTTT.

The chain employs TRBV4-3 and TRBJ2-7, with D perhaps matching TRBD2 (6 bases). CDR1 LGHNA and CDR2 YSLEER come from the germline V gene. The CDR3 consists of 15 residues. The germline V and J ends were trimmed by 4 bases and 3 bases, with 16 bases remaining between them. The CDR3 bases are TGCGCCAGCAGCCTAGGGAGCGGGCAATTCTACGAGCAGTACTTC. It translates to CASSLGSGQFYEQYF.

This clonotype was recorded a few times. This chain joins TRBV27 and TRBJ1-1; TRBD1 agrees at 7 bases. The V segment lost 6 bases and the J segment 8 bases; nucleotides outside the gene matches: 6. This CDR3 has 12 amino acids. The germline V gene has CDR1 MNHEY and CDR2 SMNVEV (reference sequence). CDR3 residues: CASSSTGMEAFF. The CDR3 coding sequence is TGTGCCAGCAGCTCGACAGGGATGGAAGCTTTCTTT.

A few counts support this clonotype. The chain couples TRBV5-1 to TRBJ2-3; no clear D gene. The V gene lost 2 bases and the J gene lost 0 bases, with 13 bases spanning the gap. CDR3 length: 16 amino acids. The V gene's germline CDR1 is SGHRS and CDR2 YFSETQ. This CDR3 is CASSFPGSYSTDTQYF. The CDR3 nucleotides read TGCGCCAGCAGCTTCCCGGGTAGCTATAGCACAGATACGCAGTATTTT.

This clonotype was detected a few times. The gene calls are TRBV5-1 and TRBJ2-2; possibly TRBD1 for D (5 bases). There are 15 residues in the CDR3. CDR1 and CDR2 from the germline V gene are SGHRS and YFSETQ. V was pared by 3 bases and J by 3 bases, with 12 bases between. DNA of the CDR3: TGCGCCAGCAGCTGGGGCAGGAGCGACACCGGGGAGCTGTTTTTT. This sequence encodes CASSWGRSDTGELFF.

This clonotype has only a few counts. J is TRBJ2-3 and V is TRBV6-4; 8 bases are a match to TRBD2. J gave up 4 bases and V 4 bases, and 7 bases lay outside the gene matches. This CDR3 is 15 amino acids long. Germline V gene lookup returns CDR1 MRHNA and CDR2 SNTAGT. CDR3 protein: CASSVGGEAADTQYF. The CDR3 nucleotides are TGTGCCAGCAGTGTCGGGGGGGAGGCGGCAGATACGCAGTATTTT.

This rearrangement joins TRBV4-1 to TRBJ1-2; D unresolved. V dropped 0 bases and J dropped 3 bases, with 14 bases sitting between them. The CDR3 runs to 16 residues. CDR1 is MGHRA and CDR2 is YSYEKL in the germline V gene. As DNA, the CDR3 is TGCGCCAGCAGCCAAGAAGGGTCAGTCCCAGACTATGGCTACACCTTC. This sequence encodes CASSQEGSVPDYGYTF.

Judged by abundance, this clonotype is large. J is TRBJ2-5 and V is TRBV9, with 8 nucleotides matching TRBD1. The J segment lost 4 bases and the V segment lost 4 bases, leaving 6 bases of the junction unmatched. Per germline, CDR1 SGDLS and CDR2 YYNGEE. This CDR3 region has 14 residues. The CDR3 spells CASSKTGAGETQYF. CDR3 in DNA: TGTGCCAGCAGCAAGACAGGGGCGGGAGAGACCCAGTACTTC. The full variable domain, its missing parts supplied by reference TRBV9 and TRBJ2-5, is DSGVTQTPKHLITATGQRVTLRCSPRSGDLSVYWYQQSLDQGLQFLIQYYNGEERAKGNILERFSAQQFPDLHSELNLSSLELGDSALYFCASSKTGAGETQYFGPGTRLLVL.

A few counts support this clonotype. This rearrangement joins TRBV15 to TRBJ2-7, with 9 bases fitting TRBD1. The germline CDR1 and CDR2 sequences are LNHNV and YYDKDF (reference sequence). V shed 6 bases and J 4 bases; nucleotides not matched to a gene: 7. There are 14 residues in the CDR3. The CDR3 protein is CATRETGGHYEQYF. For the CDR3, the DNA is TGTGCCACCAGGGAGACAGGGGGTCATTACGAGCAGTACTTC.

This clonotype was picked up a small number of times. This chain uses TRBV20-1 with TRBJ2-3, with 8 bases that match TRBD2. Germline CDR1 reads DFQATT; CDR2 reads SNEGSKA (reference sequence). The CDR3 contains 14 residues. The V gene end was trimmed by 5 bases and the J gene end by 2 bases; junction bases not matched to a gene: 6. CDR3 nucleotide sequence: TGCAGTGCTGTACTAGCGGCCACCACAGATACGCAGTATTTT. Encoded protein: CSAVLAATTDTQYF.

The table lists this clonotype with a few counts. The chain joins TRBV7-2 to TRBJ2-1; 7 bases map to TRBD2. This CDR3 comprises 14 residues. After removal of 5 bases from V and 9 bases from J, the junction contained 10 bases not matched to a gene. Per the germline V gene, CDR1 is SGHTA and CDR2 is FQGNSA. The CDR3 loop reads CASSPSGKGGEQFF. The CDR3 DNA follows: TGTGCCAGCAGCCCCAGCGGGAAAGGAGGTGAGCAGTTCTTC.

The chain combines TRBV28 with TRBJ2-7, with 9 bases lining up with TRBD1. The CDR3 has 13 residues. The junction had 4 bases not matched to a gene; V was cut back by 5 bases and J by 5 bases. CDR1 MDHEN and CDR2 SYDVKM come from the germline V gene. The CDR3 region is CASSEGTGHEQYF. CDR3 nucleotides: TGTGCCAGCAGTGAAGGGACAGGGCACGAGCAGTACTTC.

This clonotype appeared a few times. The chain joins TRBV3-1 to TRBJ2-4; TRBD2 might be the D (5 bases). CDR1 and CDR2 from the germline V gene are LGHDT and YNNKEL (reference sequence). The length of the CDR3 is 13 residues. Trimming took off 0 bases at V and 16 bases at J, with 16 bases between the two ends. CDR3 sequence (DNA): TGTGCCAGCAGCCAAGAGGGCCGTACTAGTCCTTACTTC. This codes for CASSQEGRTSPYF.

The rearrangement joins TRBV5-6 to TRBJ2-1; 8 positions match TRBD2. Trimming at V came to 4 bases and at J to 14 bases, leaving 5 bases not matched to a gene. The CDR3 is made up of 11 amino acids. Germline V gene data show CDR1 as SGHDT and CDR2 as YYEEEE. DNA of the CDR3: TGTGCCAGCAGCACCGGGACTAGAGAGTTCTTC. Amino acids: CASSTGTREFF.

This clonotype was detected only a few times. The chain joins TRBV12-3 or TRBV12-4 to TRBJ2-1; 8 bases are a match to TRBD2. This CDR3 comprises 14 residues. V lost 6 bases to trimming and J lost 3 bases; unmatched junction nucleotides: 4. CDR3 in DNA: TGTGCCAGCAGGACTAGCGAGATCTACAATGAGCAGTTCTTC. It codes for CASRTSEIYNEQFF.

This clonotype was seen only a few times. The chain joins TRBV29-1 to TRBJ2-1; D is perhaps TRBD1 (5 bases). This CDR3 has 14 amino acids. V gave up 7 bases and J gave up 4 bases, with 17 bases separating them. In germline, CDR1 is SQVTM, CDR2 ANQGSEA. The CDR3 reads CSALKGVAYNEQFF. The CDR3, as DNA: TGCAGCGCCCTCAAAGGGGTGGCTTACAATGAGCAGTTCTTC.

This clonotype was detected a few times. This sequence joins TRBV29-1 and TRBJ2-4; D is unclear. Deletions cut 6 bases from V and 0 bases from J, with 9 bases between. Germline V gives CDR1 SQVTM, CDR2 ANQGSEA. The length of the CDR3 is 13 residues. The CDR3: CSVLTRAKNIQYF. CDR3 coding DNA: TGCAGCGTCCTGACGAGAGCCAAAAACATTCAGTACTTC.

V gene TRBV12-3 or TRBV12-4 combines with J gene TRBJ2-7; 9 bases line up with TRBD1. CDR3 length: 15 amino acids. V was clipped by 5 bases and J by 0 bases; unmatched bases: 5. The CDR3, as DNA: TGTGCCAGCAGTGTAGGGACAGGGAACTCCTACGAGCAGTACTTC. Protein sequence: CASSVGTGNSYEQYF.

Only one count was recorded for this clonotype. The V and J genes are TRBV18 and TRBJ2-7, with unresolved D. Germline assignment: CDR1 KGHSH and CDR2 LQKENI. V lost 3 bases and J lost 2, with 8 bases in between. This CDR3 comprises 13 residues. The CDR3 DNA follows: TGTGCCAGCTCACCGTCCCCGGCCTACGAGCAGTACTTC. It is translated as CASSPSPAYEQYF.

This clonotype was detected a few times. The J gene is TRBJ2-2, the V gene TRBV27; 8 positions agree with TRBD1. This CDR3 region has 15 residues. The junction had 7 bases not matched to a gene; V was cut back by 6 bases and J by 4 bases. The germline gives CDR1 MNHEY, CDR2 SMNVEV (reference sequence). For the CDR3, the DNA is TGTGCCAGCAGGCGGGCAGGGGGCAGCACCGGGGAGCTGTTTTTT. Protein sequence: CASRRAGGSTGELFF.